This TCR beta chain derives from a study of cytomegalovirus exposure and HLA in healthy donors. Study-wide results and limits: Roughly even sequencing depth across donors was the assumption behind the presence/absence analyses. Later on, an analysis tied 15,000 or so TCR beta sequences to HLA alleles at 0.05 false discovery rate.

Primers for the PCR totalled 60 Vbeta and 13 Jbeta. Assay: immunoSEQ multiplex PCR; the TCRdb copy retains only in-frame clones and omits some. This sample has about 140,000 clones; about four fifths occur once, and the top ten carry under 5%. Germline V lookup: CDR1 SGDLS, CDR2 YYNGEE. With 0 bases removed from V and 6 bases from J, the gap between germline ends came to 9 bases. The CDR3 loop spans 14 amino acids. This clone has a single count. The antigen remains undetermined. The source material was PBMCs. The chain recombines TRBV9 with TRBJ2-2; D call uncertain. This TCR derives from a man aged 35-49 years in good health and CMV-seronegative. CDR3 sequence (DNA): TGTGCCAGCAGCGTAGAGCTCCGGGCCGGGGAGCTGTTTTTT. Encoded protein: CASSVELRAGELFF.